These 2 T cell receptor beta chains were sequenced from one sample in a study of blood T cells in healthy people across ages. Next came a second PCR, run for about 7 to 12 cycles, which used a sample-barcoded 5' primer along with a J-beta primer mix. TCRdb redid the calling of the 5' RACE reads with MiXCR, one entry per CDR3 protein. This table has 800,000 to 950,000 distinct CDR3 sequences, just under 30% appearing once. The sample was also reused in another study, on T cells of mothers and their children.

The sample consisted of blood. The receptors were sampled from a woman between 40 and 55 years old in good health.

In this sample, this clonotype turned up a few times. The rearrangement uses TRBV9 and TRBJ1-3; D gene ambiguous. Germline lookup yields CDR1 SGDLS and CDR2 YYNGEE. The CDR3 is 16 residues long. V shed 3 bases and J shed 0 bases, with 13 bases lying between them. The CDR3 nucleotides read TGTGCCAGCAGCGCGGCCCCAGGCGCCTCTGGAAACACCATATATTTT. It encodes CASSAAPGASGNTIYF.

There are a few counts of this clonotype. The chain joins TRBV7-3 to TRBJ1-1; no clear D gene. Germline CDR1 and CDR2: SGHTA and FQGTGA. The CDR3 is 14 amino acids. The ends were cut back, 2 bases at V and 1 base at J, with 8 bases in the middle. As DNA, the CDR3 is TGTGCCAGCAGCTTACAGGCCCGGAACACTGAAGCTTTCTTT. Protein sequence: CASSLQARNTEAFF.